The 29 T cell receptor beta chains listed next were all sequenced from one sample in a study of T-cell reconstitution after alpha-beta-depleted transplantation in children. Preparation of the TCRbeta library was carried out with unique molecular identifiers. TCRdb passed the PCR reads through MiXCR, listing each CDR3 protein once. The table shows 200,000 to 300,000 distinct CDR3 sequences, with about 23% occurring only once. Sequenced here: PBMCs, sampled before TCRalphabeta/CD19-depleted stem cell transplant. The receptors were sampled from a girl aged 2 to 9 with Fanconi anemia, due to receive a stem cell transplant.

The genes are TRBV11-2 and TRBJ2-1; 8 bases align to TRBD2. The CDR3 is made up of 14 amino acids. The ends lost 6 bases at V and 6 bases at J; junction bases unmatched: 7. From germline, CDR1 is SGHAT and CDR2 FQNNGV. In nucleotides, the CDR3 is TGTGCCAGCAGAGCGGGAGTTTTGACCAATGAGCAGTTCTTC. The encoded protein is CASRAGVLTNEQFF.

V usage is TRBV28 and J usage is TRBJ2-3, with TRBD2 matching 9 bases. V shed 5 bases, J shed 1 base, and the junction held 4 bases outside the gene matches. Germline V gene data show CDR1 as MDHEN and CDR2 as SYDVKM. The CDR3 is 15 residues long. In DNA, the CDR3 is TGTGCCAGCAGTGTAGCGGGAGTTGGCACAGATACGCAGTATTTT. This gives the protein CASSVAGVGTDTQYF.

This clonotype has more than one count but fewer than ten. The V and J genes are TRBV12-3 or TRBV12-4 and TRBJ1-1, with 9 bases that match TRBD1. The junction had 12 bases not matched to a gene; V was cut back by 6 bases and J by 10 bases. CDR3 length: 14 residues. This CDR3 is CASSPEQGALRAFF. DNA of the CDR3: TGTGCCAGCAGCCCCGAACAGGGGGCCCTGAGAGCTTTCTTT.

J is TRBJ2-3 and V is TRBV9; no firm D call. V lost 0 bases to trimming and J lost 2 bases, with 4 bases between them. The CDR3 spans 13 residues. The V gene's germline CDR1 is SGDLS and CDR2 YYNGEE. In nucleotides, the CDR3 is TGTGCCAGCAGCGTAGCCCACACAGATACGCAGTATTTT. Its translation is CASSVAHTDTQYF. The variable domain in full, with the rest retrieved from reference TRBV9 and TRBJ2-3, is DSGVTQTPKHLITATGQRVTLRCSPRSGDLSVYWYQQSLDQGLQFLIQYYNGEERAKGNILERFSAQQFPDLHSELNLSSLELGDSALYFCASSVAHTDTQYFGPGTRLTVL.

This clonotype was counted many times. V and J are TRBV6-5 and TRBJ2-1; weak D call: TRBD2 (6 bases). V gave up 3 bases and J gave up 7 bases, with 19 bases separating them. Per the germline V gene, CDR1 is MNHEY and CDR2 is SVGAGI. This CDR3 has 16 amino acids. CDR3 in amino acids: CASSYGPTSYLNEQFF. In DNA form, the CDR3 reads TGTGCCAGCAGTTATGGCCCGACTAGTTACTTGAATGAGCAGTTCTTC.

This clonotype came up a few times. The chain recombines TRBV20-1 with TRBJ2-3, with D maybe TRBD1 (5 bases). Germline lookup yields CDR1 DFQATT and CDR2 SNEGSKA (reference sequence). Trimming removed 6 bases at V and 3 bases at J, with 22 bases between. The CDR3 totals 16 residues. Here the CDR3 DNA reads TGCAGTGCCTCTACAGGAAGGGGCGCCAGGACAGATACGCAGTATTTT. It encodes CSASTGRGARTDTQYF.

This clonotype was recorded at least ten times. CDR3 DNA sequence: TGTGCCAGCAGCTGGGACTGGGAAGAGACCCAGTACTTC. Its translation is CASSWDWEETQYF. V and J are TRBV11-1 and TRBJ2-5, with D perhaps TRBD2 (6 bases). Germline V gene lookup returns CDR1 SGHAT and CDR2 FQDESV (reference sequence). The CDR3 has 13 residues. Trimming removed 4 bases at V and 3 bases at J, with 9 bases between. Full variable domain (missing parts from reference TRBV11-1 and TRBJ2-5): EAEVAQSPRYKITEKSQAVAFWCDPISGHATLYWYRQILGQGPELLVQFQDESVVDDSQLPKDRFSAERLKGVDSTLKIQPAELGDSAMYLCASSWDWEETQYFGPGTRLLVL.

The rearrangement joins TRBV6-1 to TRBJ1-1; 10 bases are a match to TRBD1. Germline CDR1 MNHNS, CDR2 SASEGT. CDR3 size: 16 residues. J gave up 0 bases and V 5 bases, and 6 bases lay outside the gene matches. As DNA, the CDR3 is TGTGCCAGCAGTCCCGACAGGGGGCTGTTGAACACTGAAGCTTTCTTT. It encodes CASSPDRGLLNTEAFF.

This clonotype showed up many times. The chain uses TRBV5-1 and TRBJ2-5; 7 positions match TRBD2. Germline V gene sequence: CDR1 SGHRS, CDR2 YFSETQ. J lost 4 bases, V lost 6 bases, and 15 bases had no gene match. This CDR3 is 16 amino acids long. The CDR3 is CASIPFPTSSLETQYF. CDR3 coding DNA: TGCGCCAGCATCCCCTTTCCGACTAGCAGTTTAGAGACCCAGTACTTC.

This clonotype was observed a handful of times. The genes are TRBV12-3 or TRBV12-4 and TRBJ2-1, with D tentatively TRBD2 (6 bases). CDR3 length equals 17 residues. The V gene lost 3 bases and the J gene lost 6 bases, with 21 bases spanning the gap. CDR3 sequence: CASSFVAGSLRANEQFF. CDR3 nucleotides: TGTGCCAGCAGTTTTGTTGCGGGATCCCTTCGGGCCAATGAGCAGTTCTTC.

This chain joins TRBV10-3 and TRBJ2-1; D is undetermined. The germline V gene has CDR1 ENHRY and CDR2 SYGVKD. The CDR3 extends over 13 amino acids. Trimming took off 8 bases at V and 5 bases at J, with 13 bases between the two ends. CDR3: CAIVSETDNEQFF. CDR3 coding DNA: TGTGCCATCGTCAGCGAAACTGACAATGAGCAGTTCTTC.

V gene TRBV5-1 combines with J gene TRBJ2-1, with 7 bases identical to TRBD2. Germline V gene sequence: CDR1 SGHRS, CDR2 YFSETQ. Trimming removed 1 base from V and 5 bases from J; junction bases left unmatched: 6. The CDR3 totals 15 residues. The CDR3 is CASSLWRELNNEQFF. In DNA form, the CDR3 reads TGCGCCAGCAGCTTGTGGCGGGAGCTCAACAATGAGCAGTTCTTC.

The chain combines TRBV29-1 with TRBJ2-2; D is ambiguous. Trimming removed 6 bases from V and 6 bases from J, with 5 bases in between. The CDR3 covers 10 residues. Looked up from germline, CDR1 is SQVTM and CDR2 is ANQGSEA. In nucleotides, the CDR3 is TGCAGCGTCAAAGCCGGGGAGCTGTTTTTT. It yields the protein CSVKAGELFF.

The rearrangement uses TRBV20-1 and TRBJ2-7; 8 nucleotides align to TRBD1. Looked up from germline, CDR1 is DFQATT and CDR2 is SNEGSKA (reference sequence). The length of the CDR3 is 13 residues. V gave up 4 bases and J gave up 5 bases; unmatched junction bases: 7. Here the CDR3 reads CSATRGLENEQYF. CDR3 in DNA: TGCAGTGCTACCAGGGGGCTCGAGAACGAGCAGTACTTC.

Remarks on this clonotype: Since no conserved phenylalanine or tryptophan closes the CDR3, a read error is the likely cause. The J gene is TRBJ2-2, the V gene TRBV20-1; D remains unclear. Trimming removed 2 bases at V and 3 bases at J, with 7 bases between. The CDR3 is 13 residues long. Germline V gives CDR1 DFQATT, CDR2 SNEGSKA (reference sequence). In nucleotides, the CDR3 is TGCAGTGCTAGATCTAGGTACACCGGGGAGCTGTTTGTT. Amino acid sequence: CSARSRYTGELFV.

At least ten counts were recorded for this clonotype. The J gene is TRBJ2-1, the V gene TRBV27; 9 bases fit TRBD2. The V segment lost 2 bases and the J segment 7 bases; nucleotides outside the gene matches: 9. Germline CDR1 reads MNHEY; CDR2 reads SMNVEV (reference sequence). The length of the CDR3 is 16 residues. CDR3 nucleotides: TGTGCCAGCAGTTTACTTCGGCGGGGGGGCCTGAATGAGCAGTTCTTC. It is translated as CASSLLRRGGLNEQFF.

The chain has TRBV10-3 and TRBJ2-5; 15 bases fit TRBD2. Germline CDR1 ENHRY, CDR2 SYGVKD. The CDR3 covers 16 residues. The junction had 9 bases not matched to a gene; V was cut back by 6 bases and J by 7 bases. In nucleotides, the CDR3 is TGTGCCATCAGCCCCGGACTAGCGGGGGGGCCGGGGACCCAGTACTTC. Translated, it gives CAISPGLAGGPGTQYF.

The chain employs TRBV6-5 and TRBJ2-5; 8 bases match TRBD1. The CDR3 loop spans 17 amino acids. Germline V CDR1 and CDR2: MNHEY, SVGAGI. V trimming: 0 bases; J trimming: 4 bases; junction bases outside the gene matches: 10. CDR3 bases: TGTGCCAGCAGTTACTCGAGGCCCTGGGACAGGAGAGAGACCCAGTACTTC. Its protein is CASSYSRPWDRRETQYF.

This clonotype occurred many times. This sequence joins TRBV29-1 and TRBJ1-2; D is perhaps TRBD1 (5 bases). Trimming took off 6 bases at V and 3 bases at J, with 8 bases between the two ends. The CDR3 contains 11 residues. The germline V gene encodes CDR1 SQVTM and CDR2 ANQGSEA. The CDR3 here is CSVAGYYGYTF. CDR3 sequence (DNA): TGCAGCGTAGCAGGGTACTATGGCTACACCTTC.

The chain carries TRBV25-1 and TRBJ2-1, with TRBD1 matching over 9 bases. The CDR3 is 17 residues long. V dropped 1 base and J dropped 7; count of bases not matched to a gene: 11. Germline V gives CDR1 MGHDK, CDR2 SYGVNS. The CDR3 is CASSEFFGTGKGNEQFF. The CDR3 bases are TGTGCCAGCAGTGAATTCTTTGGGACAGGGAAGGGTAATGAGCAGTTCTTC.

This clonotype came up many times. The CDR3 nucleotides read TGTGCCAGCAGCTTAGGCAATAGCAATCAGCCCCAGCATTTT. This encodes CASSLGNSNQPQHF. The genes are TRBV7-9 and TRBJ1-5, with D hard to call. V was pared by 1 base and J by 0 bases, with 4 bases between. Germline CDR1 reads SEHNR; CDR2 reads FQNEAQ (reference sequence). The CDR3 contains 14 residues.

V gene TRBV2 combines with J gene TRBJ1-2; 9 bases fit TRBD1. This CDR3 is built from 13 residues. CDR1 is SNHLY, CDR2 FYNNEI, per germline. J was trimmed by 6 bases and V by 9 bases; bases with no gene match: 8. CDR3 DNA sequence: TGTGCCAGTACAGGGGGCTACGGGAATGGCTACACCTTC. This gives the protein CASTGGYGNGYTF.

J is TRBJ1-4 and V is TRBV12-3 or TRBV12-4; D is undetermined. The V end lost 2 bases, the J end lost 6 bases, and 13 bases lay between the germline ends. There are 15 residues in the CDR3. The CDR3 bases are TGTGCCAGCAGTTTACAAGGGCCCCCCCATGAAAAACTGTTTTTT. The encoded protein is CASSLQGPPHEKLFF.

This clonotype was counted at least ten times. The V call is TRBV27, the J call TRBJ2-7, with D tentatively TRBD2 (5 bases). The CDR3 length is 14 residues. Trimming cost V 9 bases and J 0 bases, with 15 bases left between them. Germline V gene lookup returns CDR1 MNHEY and CDR2 SMNVEV (reference sequence). Here the CDR3 DNA reads TGTGCCAGTTGGTTTTTGGGGAGCTCCTACGAGCAGTACTTC. This sequence encodes CASWFLGSSYEQYF.

The chain joins TRBV7-7 to TRBJ2-7; TRBD2 matches at 7 bases. The junction had 7 bases not matched to a gene; V was cut back by 1 base and J by 10 bases. The CDR3 has 13 residues. Germline CDR1 reads SSHAT; CDR2 reads FNYEAQ (reference sequence). The CDR3, as DNA: TGTGCCAGCAGCTTAGATGTTCTAGCGGACCAGTACTTC. Its protein product is CASSLDVLADQYF.

This clonotype was counted a few times. V gene TRBV29-1 combines with J gene TRBJ2-5; 10 bases line up with TRBD2. V shed 1 base and J 6 bases; nucleotides not matched to a gene: 5. The CDR3 contains 14 residues. CDR1 and CDR2 (germline): SQVTM, ANQGSEA. CDR3 loop: CSVEASGGGQTQYF. As DNA, the CDR3 is TGCAGCGTTGAAGCTAGCGGGGGTGGTCAGACCCAGTACTTC. The whole variable domain, remainder taken from reference TRBV29-1 and TRBJ2-5, is SAVISQKPSRDICQRGTSLTIQCQVDSQVTMMFWYRQQPGQSLTLIATANQGSEATYESGFVIDKFPISRPNLTFSTLTVSNMSPEDSSIYLCSVEASGGGQTQYFGPGTRLLVL.

The V and J genes are TRBV28 and TRBJ2-4, with 12 bases identical to TRBD2. Germline assignment: CDR1 MDHEN and CDR2 SYDVKM. CDR3 length: 18 residues. V was clipped by 5 bases and J by 0 bases; unmatched bases: 8. The CDR3 nucleotides are TGTGCCAGCAGTGTAGGGACTAGCGGGCACCTAGCCAAAAACATTCAGTACTTC. Protein sequence: CASSVGTSGHLAKNIQYF.

This clonotype was found many times. The gene calls are TRBV20-1 and TRBJ1-2, with D possibly matching TRBD1 (6 bases). Germline loops: CDR1 DFQATT, CDR2 SNEGSKA (reference sequence). V was trimmed by 0 bases and J by 5 bases, leaving 10 bases between them. The CDR3 has 13 amino acids. CDR3 amino acids: CSAREGASYGYTF. The CDR3 coding sequence is TGCAGTGCTAGAGAGGGGGCGAGTTATGGCTACACCTTC.

This clonotype was seen at least ten times. The chain employs TRBV20-1 and TRBJ1-1; D might be TRBD1 (5 bases). CDR3 length: 12 residues. Trimming removed 0 bases from V and 7 bases from J, with 9 bases in between. CDR1 is DFQATT and CDR2 is SNEGSKA in the germline V gene (reference sequence). Here the CDR3 DNA reads TGCAGTGCTAGAGATTTGAGGGGTGAAGCTTTCTTT. Encoded protein: CSARDLRGEAFF.